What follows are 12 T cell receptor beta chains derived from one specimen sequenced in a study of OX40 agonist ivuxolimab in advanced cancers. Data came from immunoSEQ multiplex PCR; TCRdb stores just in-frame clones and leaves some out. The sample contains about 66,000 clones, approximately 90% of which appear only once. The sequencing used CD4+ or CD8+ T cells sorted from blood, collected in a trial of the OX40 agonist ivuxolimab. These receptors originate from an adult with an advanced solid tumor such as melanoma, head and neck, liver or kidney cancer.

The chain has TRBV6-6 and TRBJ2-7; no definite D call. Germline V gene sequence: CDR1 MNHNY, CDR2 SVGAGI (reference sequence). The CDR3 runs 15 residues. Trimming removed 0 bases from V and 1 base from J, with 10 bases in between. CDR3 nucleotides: TGTGCCAGCAGTTACTCACTAACCTCTTCCTACGAGCAGTACTTC. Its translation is CASSYSLTSSYEQYF.

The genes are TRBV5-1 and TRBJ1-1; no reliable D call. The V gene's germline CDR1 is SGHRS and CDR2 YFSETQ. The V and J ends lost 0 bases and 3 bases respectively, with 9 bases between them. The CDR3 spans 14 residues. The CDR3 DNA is TGCGCCAGCAGCTTGGAGATACGGGACACTGAAGCTTTCTTT. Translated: CASSLEIRDTEAFF.

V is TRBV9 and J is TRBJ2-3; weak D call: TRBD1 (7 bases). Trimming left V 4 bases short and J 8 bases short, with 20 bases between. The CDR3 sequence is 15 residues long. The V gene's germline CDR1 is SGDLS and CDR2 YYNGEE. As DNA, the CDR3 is TGTGCCAGCAGCCCGCGGACAGGCCCGCGGGGTACGCAGTATTTT. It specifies CASSPRTGPRGTQYF.

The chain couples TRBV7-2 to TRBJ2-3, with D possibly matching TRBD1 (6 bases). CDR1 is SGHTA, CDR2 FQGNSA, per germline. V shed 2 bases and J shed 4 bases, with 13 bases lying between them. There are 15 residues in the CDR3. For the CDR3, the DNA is TGTGCCAGCAGCTTATCCCAACAGGGCCCAGATACGCAGTATTTT. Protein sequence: CASSLSQQGPDTQYF.

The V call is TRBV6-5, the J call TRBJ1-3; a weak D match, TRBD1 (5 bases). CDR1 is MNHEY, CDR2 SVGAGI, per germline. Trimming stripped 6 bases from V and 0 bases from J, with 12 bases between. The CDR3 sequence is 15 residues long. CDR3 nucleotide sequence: TGTGCCAGCAGACGCCAGACAGCCTCTGGAAACACCATATATTTT. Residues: CASRRQTASGNTIYF.

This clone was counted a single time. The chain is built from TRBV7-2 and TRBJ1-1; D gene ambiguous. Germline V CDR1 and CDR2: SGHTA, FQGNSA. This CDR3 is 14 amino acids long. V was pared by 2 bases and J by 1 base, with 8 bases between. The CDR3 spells CASSLSDSNTEAFF. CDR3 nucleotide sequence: TGTGCCAGCAGCTTATCTGATTCGAACACTGAAGCTTTCTTT. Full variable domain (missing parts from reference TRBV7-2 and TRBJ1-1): GAGVSQSPSNKVTEKGKDVELRCDPISGHTALYWYRQSLGQGLEFLIYFQGNSAPDKSGLPSDRFSAERTGGSVSTLTIQRTQQEDSAVYLCASSLSDSNTEAFFGQGTRLTVV.

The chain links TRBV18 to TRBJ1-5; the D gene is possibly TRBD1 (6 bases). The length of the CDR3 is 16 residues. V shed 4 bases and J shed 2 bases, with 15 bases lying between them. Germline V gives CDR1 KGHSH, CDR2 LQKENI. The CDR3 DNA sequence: TGTGCCAGCTCACGTACGGACAGACAAGGCAATCAGCCCCAGCATTTT. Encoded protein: CASSRTDRQGNQPQHF.

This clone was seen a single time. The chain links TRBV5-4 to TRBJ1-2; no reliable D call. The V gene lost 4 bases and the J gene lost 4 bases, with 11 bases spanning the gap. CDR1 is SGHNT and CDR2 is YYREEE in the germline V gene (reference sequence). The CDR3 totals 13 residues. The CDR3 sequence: CASSPDNAYGYTF. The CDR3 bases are TGTGCCAGCAGCCCGGATAATGCCTATGGCTACACCTTC.

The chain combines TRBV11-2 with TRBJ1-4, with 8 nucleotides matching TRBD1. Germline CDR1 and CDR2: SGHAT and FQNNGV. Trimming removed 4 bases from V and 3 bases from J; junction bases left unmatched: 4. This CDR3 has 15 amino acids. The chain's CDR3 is CASSSLQGANEKLFF. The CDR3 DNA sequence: TGTGCCAGCAGCTCATTACAGGGGGCTAATGAAAAACTGTTTTTT.

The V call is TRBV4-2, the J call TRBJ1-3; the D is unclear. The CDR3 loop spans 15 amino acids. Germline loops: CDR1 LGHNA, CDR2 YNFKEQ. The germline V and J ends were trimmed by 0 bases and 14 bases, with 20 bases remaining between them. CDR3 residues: CASSQDPGSERGVYF. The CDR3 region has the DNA TGTGCCAGCAGCCAAGATCCCGGGAGCGAGCGCGGCGTATATTTT.

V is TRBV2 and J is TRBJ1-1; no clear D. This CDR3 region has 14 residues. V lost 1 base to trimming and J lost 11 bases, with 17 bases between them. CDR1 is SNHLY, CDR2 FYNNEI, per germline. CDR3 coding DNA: TGTGCCAGCAGTGAAGACAGCCACCCCGGAGCGGCTTTCTTT. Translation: CASSEDSHPGAAFF.

CDR3 sequence (DNA): TGCGCCAGCAGCCAAGAAGGGGGAAGGTCATTCAATCAGCCCCAGCATTTT. Translated, it gives CASSQEGGRSFNQPQHF. The chain has TRBV4-1 and TRBJ1-5; possible D gene TRBD1, 6 bases. This CDR3 has 17 amino acids. V was cut by 0 bases and J by 3 bases, with 15 bases left in between. Germline V gives CDR1 MGHRA, CDR2 YSYEKL.